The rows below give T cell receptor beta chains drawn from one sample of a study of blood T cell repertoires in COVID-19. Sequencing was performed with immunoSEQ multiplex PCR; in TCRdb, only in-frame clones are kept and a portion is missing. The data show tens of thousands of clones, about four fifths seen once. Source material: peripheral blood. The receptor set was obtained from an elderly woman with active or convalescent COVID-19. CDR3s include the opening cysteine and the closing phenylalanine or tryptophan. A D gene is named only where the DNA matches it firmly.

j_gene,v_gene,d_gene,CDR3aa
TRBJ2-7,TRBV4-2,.,CASSQEGQGGYEQYF
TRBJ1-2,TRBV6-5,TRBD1,CASSHRGRPNYGYTF
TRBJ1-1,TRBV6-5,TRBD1,CASSYSGQLNTEAFF
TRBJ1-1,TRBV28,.,CASSLRQGSIDTEAFF
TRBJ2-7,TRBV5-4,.,CASSPSGGQYEQYF
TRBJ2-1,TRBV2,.,CASSERPYNEQFF
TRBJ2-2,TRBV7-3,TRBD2,CASSLGGRAGWNTGELFF
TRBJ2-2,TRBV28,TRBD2,CATILAGGTGELFF
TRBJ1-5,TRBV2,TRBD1,CASSDSVRGRGNQPQHF
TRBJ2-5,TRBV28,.,CASSSGQSRETQYF
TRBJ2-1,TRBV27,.,CASSFGFGEQFF
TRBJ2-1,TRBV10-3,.,CAISVEGLSSYNEQFF
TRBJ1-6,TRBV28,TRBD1,CASSLSGTVVLGGNSPLHF
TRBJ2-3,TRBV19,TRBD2,CASSIDLPRLAGTDTQYF
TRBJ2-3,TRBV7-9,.,CASSLKLGDTQYF
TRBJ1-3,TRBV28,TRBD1,CASRQGSNTIYF
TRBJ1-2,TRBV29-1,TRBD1,CSAGDRDGYTF
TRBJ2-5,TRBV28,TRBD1,CASSPWDSGETQYF
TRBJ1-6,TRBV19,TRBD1,CASSIHDRGDSPLHF
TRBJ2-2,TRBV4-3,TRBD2,CASSPGLGVNTGELFF
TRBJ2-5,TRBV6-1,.,CASSEAGGTGTQYF
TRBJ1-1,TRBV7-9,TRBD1,CASSFQGAVDTEAFF
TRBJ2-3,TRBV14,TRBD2,CASSPRTSLDTQYF
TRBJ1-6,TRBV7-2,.,CASSLVESPLHF
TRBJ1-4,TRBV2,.,CASSEVPTTNEKLFF
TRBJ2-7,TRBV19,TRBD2,CASSRGWGGDEQYF
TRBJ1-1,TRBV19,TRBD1,CASSLQGANTEAFF
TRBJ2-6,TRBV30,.,CAQRGVSGANVLTF
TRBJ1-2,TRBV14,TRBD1,CASSQGQGYGYTF
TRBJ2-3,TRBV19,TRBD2,CASSTSISGLYTDTQYF
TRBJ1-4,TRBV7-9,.,CASSLSGPEKLFF
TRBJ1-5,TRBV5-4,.,CASSLQGIGQPQHF
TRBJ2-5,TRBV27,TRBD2,CASSYRFSAGGGLETQYF
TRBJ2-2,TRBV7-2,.,CASSLGAGMVGELFF
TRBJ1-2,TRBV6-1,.,CASSEGTLDGYTF
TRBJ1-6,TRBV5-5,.,CASSSLGTYREGHMDSPLHF
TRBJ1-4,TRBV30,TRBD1,CAWGTGLRKLFF
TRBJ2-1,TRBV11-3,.,CASSLGSGSNEQFF
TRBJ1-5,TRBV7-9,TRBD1,CASSQGVRFGIGRNQPQHF
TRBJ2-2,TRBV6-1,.,CASSEAGWGRLNTGELFF
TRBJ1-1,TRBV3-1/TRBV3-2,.,CASSQFQAEAFF
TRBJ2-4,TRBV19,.,CASSIGFRERLAKNIQYF
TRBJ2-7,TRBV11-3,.,CASSLGTGPYEQYF
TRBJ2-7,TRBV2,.,CASRNWQGNHEQYF
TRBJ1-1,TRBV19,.,CASSIFYEAFF
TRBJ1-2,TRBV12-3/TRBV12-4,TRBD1,CASSLGQGRGYTF
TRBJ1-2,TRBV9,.,CASSVDQGAYGYTF
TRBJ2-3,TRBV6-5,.,CASSPRTDTQYF
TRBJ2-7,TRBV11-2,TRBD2,CASSFPGTRYYEQYF